The clone carrying this T cell receptor (beta chain) was seen at least ten times. The data originate from a study of T cell repertoires in cytomegalovirus infection. TCRdb fed the reads into MiXCR, producing one record per CDR3 protein. The sample lists 200,000 to 300,000 distinct CDR3 sequences; about 7% were seen once. The CDR3 is 13 residues long. Between the trimmed V and J ends, which lost 6 bases and 2 bases, there was a span of 10 bases. Germline CDR1 is SNHLY and CDR2 is FYNNEI. This clonotype was sampled from a human donor in good health (CMV status not recorded). Some clones in this sample may be carry-over from other donors' samples. The sequenced sample was PBMCs. The rearrangement links TRBV2 to TRBJ1-1; D is unresolved. CDR3 nucleotide sequence: TGTGCCAGCAGGGACGAGGTTAACACTGAAGCTTTCTTT. This gives the protein CASRDEVNTEAFF.